This entry describes one T cell receptor (beta chain). Its specificity is unknown. Germline V lookup: CDR1 SGHDT, CDR2 YYEEEE. With 7 bases removed from V and 4 bases from J, the gap between germline ends came to 9 bases. This CDR3 is 11 amino acids long. This entry belongs to a study of cytomegalovirus exposure and HLA in healthy donors. Use of 60 Vbeta and 13 Jbeta primers characterized the PCR. TCRdb keeps only in-frame clones here, not all; method: immunoSEQ multiplex PCR. The table lists about 150,000 clones, over 65% of them singletons. Study findings and constraints: Listed as cytomegalovirus-associated were over 150 TCR beta chains. Relative to equally common others, HLA-associated TCR beta chains showed greater clonal expansion in a later analysis. Researchers reportedly found TCR beta sequences accurately predicted most subjects' HLA-A and HLA-B alleles.

Sequenced input: PBMCs. This sequence joins TRBV5-6 and TRBJ2-7; D might be TRBD1 (6 bases). The clonotype comes from a man aged 18-30 years in good health and CMV-seropositive. For the CDR3, the DNA is TGTGCCAGCGGACAGCCTTACGAGCAGTACTTC. As protein: CASGQPYEQYF.